Following are 32 T cell receptor beta chains from one sample sequenced in a study of T cells in tuberculosis. TCRdb's table, derived via immunoSEQ multiplex PCR, lists solely in-frame clones and lacks some. The sample includes 47,000 or so clones, 90% to 95% of them seen just once. Regarding time point: new active TB diagnosis, blood taken before or within 7 days of starting treatment. This specimen was PBMCs, taken at tuberculosis diagnosis. The source is an adult with tuberculosis.

The chain employs TRBV28 and TRBJ1-5; TRBD1 matches at 8 bases. This CDR3 has 14 amino acids. From germline, CDR1 is MDHEN and CDR2 SYDVKM. J lost 6 bases, V lost 4 bases, and 5 bases had no gene match. CDR3 amino acids: CASSSRTGRQPQHF. CDR3 coding DNA: TGTGCCAGCAGTTCAAGGACAGGGCGTCAGCCCCAGCATTTT. Using reference TRBV28 and TRBJ1-5 for the parts outside the CDR3, the full variable domain is DVKVTQSSRYLVKRTGEKVFLECVQDMDHENMFWYRQDPGLGLRLIYFSYDVKMKEKGDIPEGYSVSREKKERFSLILESASTNQTSMYLCASSSRTGRQPQHFGDGTRLSIL.

The rearrangement uses TRBV5-6 and TRBJ2-3; 9 bases agree with TRBD1. The CDR3 is 14 amino acids. With 5 bases clipped from V and 1 base from J, the junction kept 2 bases outside the gene matches. CDR1 and CDR2 (germline): SGHDT, YYEEEE. CDR3 DNA: TGTGCCAGCAGGCGGACAGGGGGCACAGATACGCAGTATTTT. Its protein is CASRRTGGTDTQYF.

The rearrangement joins TRBV7-9 to TRBJ2-3, with D possibly matching TRBD2 (6 bases). Germline CDR1 is SEHNR and CDR2 is FQNEAQ (reference sequence). Between the trimmed V and J ends, which lost 0 bases and 3 bases, there was a span of 16 bases. The CDR3 extends over 17 amino acids. The CDR3: CASSLAVKAGQTDTQYF. CDR3 bases: TGTGCCAGCAGCTTAGCGGTAAAGGCGGGGCAGACAGATACGCAGTATTTT. Based on the CDR3 plus reference TRBV7-9 and TRBJ2-3, the full variable domain is DTGVSQNPRHKITKRGQNVTFRCDPISEHNRLYWYRQTLGQGPEFLTYFQNEAQLEKSRLLSDRFSAERPKGSFSTLEIQRTEQGDSAMYLCASSLAVKAGQTDTQYFGPGTRLTVL.

This chain connects TRBV27 to TRBJ2-7; 7 nucleotides agree with TRBD2. The CDR3 is made up of 14 amino acids. Germline assignment: CDR1 MNHEY and CDR2 SMNVEV (reference sequence). The V segment lost 8 bases and the J segment 5 bases; nucleotides outside the gene matches: 12. CDR3 region: CASQSRGGWNEQYF. The CDR3 DNA reads as TGTGCCAGCCAATCGCGGGGAGGGTGGAACGAGCAGTACTTC.

The gene calls are TRBV9 and TRBJ1-2; TRBD1 is a possible D gene (6 bases). Germline V lookup: CDR1 SGDLS, CDR2 YYNGEE. Trimming removed 0 bases from V and 2 bases from J, with 11 bases in between. The CDR3 sequence is 15 residues long. The CDR3: CASSVGTGPNYGYTF. DNA for the CDR3: TGTGCCAGCAGCGTAGGTACAGGGCCAAACTATGGCTACACCTTC. Supplemented by reference TRBV9 and TRBJ1-2, the full variable domain reads DSGVTQTPKHLITATGQRVTLRCSPRSGDLSVYWYQQSLDQGLQFLIQYYNGEERAKGNILERFSAQQFPDLHSELNLSSLELGDSALYFCASSVGTGPNYGYTFGSGTRLTVV.

The rearrangement uses TRBV9 and TRBJ1-1; TRBD1 agrees at 7 bases. The CDR3 extends over 15 amino acids. Germline assignment: CDR1 SGDLS and CDR2 YYNGEE. With 2 bases clipped from V and 0 bases from J, the junction kept 4 bases outside the gene matches. The CDR3 loop reads CASSVGTAVNTEAFF. The DNA of the CDR3 is TGTGCCAGCAGCGTGGGGACAGCGGTGAACACTGAAGCTTTCTTT.

The rearrangement links TRBV28 to TRBJ2-3; 10 positions agree with TRBD2. This CDR3 has 17 residues. V lost 10 bases and J lost 3; bases outside the gene matches: 16. Germline lookup yields CDR1 MDHEN and CDR2 SYDVKM. CDR3 nucleotides: TGTGCCACCCGACCTTGGGCATCGGGACTAGCGACAGATACGCAGTATTTT. Its translation: CATRPWASGLATDTQYF.

The chain uses TRBV7-8 and TRBJ2-7, with a possible D match to TRBD2 (6 bases). CDR1 is SGHVS and CDR2 is FQNEAQ in the germline V gene. The germline V and J ends were trimmed by 5 bases and 2 bases, with 16 bases remaining between them. This CDR3 comprises 15 residues. CDR3 sequence reads: CASSRRVAEPYEQYF. Written as DNA, the CDR3 is TGTGCCAGCAGCCGTCGGGTAGCGGAGCCCTACGAGCAGTACTTC.

The CDR3 sequence: CASSPPGGAGTEAFF. CDR3 in DNA: TGTGCCAGCTCACCACCTGGGGGCGCGGGCACTGAAGCTTTCTTT. The chain links TRBV18 to TRBJ1-1, with D possibly being TRBD1 (6 bases). Germline-derived CDR1 and CDR2 are KGHSH and LQKENI. Trimming pared 0 bases from V and 4 bases from J, leaving 12 bases between. The CDR3 runs to 15 residues.

The genes are TRBV30 and TRBJ1-2; 9 bases are shared with TRBD1. The CDR3 is 13 amino acids. Per germline, CDR1 GTSNPN and CDR2 SVGIG (reference sequence). V was clipped by 2 bases and J by 6 bases; unmatched bases: 4. Here the CDR3 reads CAWSTGTGNGYTF. The CDR3 bases are TGTGCCTGGAGTACCGGGACAGGGAATGGCTACACCTTC.

This sequence joins TRBV6-6 and TRBJ1-4; D may be TRBD1 (6 bases). Germline V CDR1 and CDR2: MNHNY, SVGAGI (reference sequence). The CDR3 length is 16 residues. V lost 4 bases, J lost 1 base, and 13 bases lay in between. CDR3 residues: CASSLGALQTNEKLFF. DNA for the CDR3: TGTGCCAGCAGTTTGGGGGCCCTTCAAACTAATGAAAAACTGTTTTTT.

V and J are TRBV11-2 and TRBJ1-1, with D possibly TRBD1 on 6 matching bases. Per the germline V gene, CDR1 is SGHAT and CDR2 is FQNNGV. This CDR3 spans 14 amino acids. Trimming took off 5 bases at V and 4 bases at J, with 14 bases between the two ends. The CDR3 loop is CASSQQGKSTEAFF. Here the CDR3 DNA reads TGTGCCAGCAGCCAACAGGGCAAGTCCACTGAAGCTTTCTTT.

This sequence joins TRBV5-1 and TRBJ2-3, with D maybe TRBD2 (6 bases). In germline, CDR1 is SGHRS, CDR2 YFSETQ. This CDR3 spans 14 amino acids. V dropped 4 bases and J dropped 0 bases, with 9 bases sitting between them. The CDR3 is CASSTGTSTDTQYF. The CDR3 DNA is TGCGCCAGCAGCACCGGGACTAGCACAGATACGCAGTATTTT.

The chain employs TRBV7-2 and TRBJ2-1; perhaps TRBD2 as D (6 bases). The CDR3 extends over 16 amino acids. Germline CDR1 is SGHTA and CDR2 is FQGNSA. The V end was cut by 1 base, the J end by 4 bases, with 14 bases between. The CDR3 loop is CASSLELSGYYNEQFF. The CDR3, as DNA: TGTGCCAGCAGCTTAGAATTGAGCGGGTATTACAATGAGCAGTTCTTC.

The chain has TRBV30 and TRBJ1-4; D call uncertain. The CDR3 runs 13 residues. Per germline, CDR1 GTSNPN and CDR2 SVGIG (reference sequence). Trimming left V 3 bases short and J 7 bases short, with 12 bases between. As DNA, the CDR3 is TGTGCCTGGAGAGGCAGCGGGAGTGAAAAACTGTTTTTT. This encodes CAWRGSGSEKLFF.

V and J are TRBV19 and TRBJ1-5; 8 positions match TRBD1. Trimming at V came to 4 bases and at J to 6 bases, leaving 8 bases not matched to a gene. This CDR3 comprises 15 residues. Germline-derived CDR1 and CDR2 are LNHDA and SQIVND (reference sequence). The CDR3 is CASSTSTGDGQPQHF. The CDR3 DNA follows: TGTGCCAGTAGTACATCGACAGGGGATGGTCAGCCCCAGCATTTT.

The genes are TRBV5-1 and TRBJ2-7; TRBD2 agrees at 11 bases. Germline V CDR1 and CDR2: SGHRS, YFSETQ. The junction had 4 bases not matched to a gene; V was cut back by 0 bases and J by 2 bases. There are 16 residues in the CDR3. The CDR3 sequence: CASSLALAGGAYEQYF. CDR3 in DNA: TGCGCCAGCAGCTTGGCCCTAGCGGGAGGAGCCTACGAGCAGTACTTC.

This clone was counted a few times. The rearrangement joins TRBV4-1 to TRBJ1-1, with TRBD1 as a possible D gene (5 bases). V lost 6 bases and J lost 3, with 17 bases in between. The CDR3 is 15 residues long. The germline CDR1 and CDR2 sequences are MGHRA and YSYEKL. The CDR3 coding sequence is TGCGCCAGCAGACGAGCCCCAGGGTCCGACACTGAAGCTTTCTTT. This encodes CASRRAPGSDTEAFF.

The chain links TRBV6-1 to TRBJ1-1, with 8 bases matching TRBD1. V lost 7 bases and J lost 2; bases outside the gene matches: 6. CDR1 and CDR2 from the germline V gene are MNHNS and SASEGT. The CDR3 is 14 residues long. The CDR3 reads CASNRQGRNTEAFF. The CDR3 bases are TGTGCCAGCAACAGACAGGGGCGCAACACTGAAGCTTTCTTT.

The V gene is TRBV7-9, the J gene TRBJ2-1; 9 nucleotides line up with TRBD1. CDR3 size: 16 residues. The germline V gene has CDR1 SEHNR and CDR2 FQNEAQ (reference sequence). V trimming: 8 bases; J trimming: 6 bases; junction bases outside the gene matches: 14. For the CDR3, the DNA is TGTGCCAGCTACCAAACCGGGACAGGGTATGTCAATGAGCAGTTCTTC. Translated, it gives CASYQTGTGYVNEQFF.

The rearrangement uses TRBV5-1 and TRBJ2-1; TRBD2 matches 11 bases. The CDR3 is 18 amino acids. J gave up 2 bases and V 2 bases, and 9 bases lay outside the gene matches. The V gene's germline CDR1 is SGHRS and CDR2 YFSETQ. DNA of the CDR3: TGCGCCAGCAGCTTTACTAGCGGGAGCCCAAATACCTACAATGAGCAGTTCTTC. Protein sequence: CASSFTSGSPNTYNEQFF. The full variable domain, rest sourced from reference TRBV5-1 and TRBJ2-1, is KAGVTQTPRYLIKTRGQQVTLSCSPISGHRSVSWYQQTPGQGLQFLFEYFSETQRNKGNFPGRFSGRQFSNSRSEMNVSTLELGDSALYLCASSFTSGSPNTYNEQFFGPGTRLTVL.

This clone was recorded a few times. The V gene is TRBV7-9, the J gene TRBJ2-1; 9 bases are a match to TRBD1. Germline values: CDR1 SEHNR, CDR2 FQNEAQ (reference sequence). The ends lost 7 bases at V and 5 bases at J; junction bases unmatched: 9. The CDR3 has 15 amino acids. The CDR3 nucleotides read TGTGCCAGCACCCTTTGGACAGGGGCGAACAATGAGCAGTTCTTC. Encoded protein: CASTLWTGANNEQFF.

This chain joins TRBV7-9 and TRBJ2-7; tentatively, D is TRBD2 (5 bases). Trimming removed 1 base from V and 4 bases from J, with 8 bases in between. Germline V CDR1 and CDR2: SEHNR, FQNEAQ (reference sequence). The CDR3 length is 13 residues. CDR3 DNA sequence: TGTGCCAGCAGCTTAGGTCCGGGATACGAGCAGTACTTC. Translation: CASSLGPGYEQYF.

The chain recombines TRBV7-9 with TRBJ2-5; TRBD1 matches 7 bases. V lost 5 bases, J lost 2 bases, and 5 bases stayed unmatched. The CDR3 has 14 residues. Germline values: CDR1 SEHNR, CDR2 FQNEAQ (reference sequence). The CDR3 loop is CASSRNRGQETQYF. CDR3 sequence (DNA): TGTGCCAGCAGCCGTAACAGGGGTCAAGAGACCCAGTACTTC.

The rearrangement links TRBV30 to TRBJ2-7; 8 bases fit TRBD1. This CDR3 is 16 amino acids long. With 0 bases clipped from V and 4 bases from J, the junction kept 11 bases outside the gene matches. Looked up from germline, CDR1 is GTSNPN and CDR2 is SVGIG (reference sequence). The CDR3 is CAWSVWNGQGEYEQYF. As DNA, the CDR3 is TGTGCCTGGAGTGTATGGAATGGACAGGGTGAATACGAGCAGTACTTC. The complete variable domain, with remaining parts taken from reference TRBV30 and TRBJ2-7, reads SQTIHQWPATLVQPVGSPLSLECTVEGTSNPNLYWYRQAAGRGLQLLFYSVGIGQISSEVPQNLSASRPQDRQFILSSKKLLLSDSGFYLCAWSVWNGQGEYEQYFGPGTRLTVT.

The chain joins TRBV12-5 to TRBJ2-5, with TRBD2 matching over 10 bases. V was pared by 7 bases and J by 4 bases, with 3 bases of the junction left unmatched. Germline V gene lookup returns CDR1 LGHNT and CDR2 FRNRAP. The CDR3 totals 13 residues. The CDR3 reads CASAWTSGETQYF. CDR3 in DNA: TGTGCTAGTGCCTGGACTAGCGGAGAGACCCAGTACTTC.

CDR3 sequence: CASSVGLMNTEAFF. As DNA, the CDR3 is TGCGCCAGCAGCGTAGGACTGATGAACACTGAAGCTTTCTTT. The rearrangement uses TRBV4-3 and TRBJ1-1; D ambiguous. This CDR3 spans 14 amino acids. Germline loops: CDR1 LGHNA, CDR2 YSLEER. V lost 5 bases and J 0 bases, leaving 10 bases between the germline ends.

This sequence joins TRBV28 and TRBJ1-1, with a possible D match to TRBD1 (6 bases). The CDR3 totals 14 residues. Germline V gene lookup returns CDR1 MDHEN and CDR2 SYDVKM. Trimming took off 3 bases at V and 5 bases at J, with 13 bases between the two ends. DNA for the CDR3: TGTGCCAGCAGTTTGGCTACAGGGCTGACTGAAGCTTTCTTT. Its translation is CASSLATGLTEAFF.

The chain combines TRBV29-1 with TRBJ2-7, with 8 bases fitting TRBD2. V lost 7 bases to trimming and J lost 2 bases; unmatched junction nucleotides: 4. The CDR3 consists of 12 residues. The germline V gene has CDR1 SQVTM and CDR2 ANQGSEA. DNA for the CDR3: TGCAGCGCGGGGGGGAAAACCTACGAGCAGTACTTC. Translating gives CSAGGKTYEQYF.

The chain recombines TRBV5-4 with TRBJ2-7; D is perhaps TRBD1 (6 bases). This CDR3 is built from 12 residues. Trimming pared 4 bases from V and 6 bases from J, leaving 11 bases between. Germline V CDR1 and CDR2: SGHNT, YYREEE (reference sequence). As DNA, the CDR3 is TGTGCCAGCAGCCTAAGCAGGGGCGAGCAGTACTTC. It codes for CASSLSRGEQYF.

The V gene is TRBV6-5, the J gene TRBJ1-2, with D tentatively TRBD1 (6 bases). The V and J ends lost 4 bases and 6 bases respectively, with 12 bases between them. Germline V gene data show CDR1 as MNHEY and CDR2 as SVGAGI. The CDR3 is 13 residues long. The CDR3 loop is CASSFPGADGYTF. DNA of the CDR3: TGTGCCAGCAGTTTCCCAGGGGCGGATGGCTACACCTTC.

This chain joins TRBV5-6 and TRBJ2-5; TRBD2 is a possible D gene (5 bases). There are 12 residues in the CDR3. Per germline, CDR1 SGHDT and CDR2 YYEEEE. V gave up 7 bases and J gave up 4 bases, with 11 bases separating them. The CDR3 nucleotides read TGTGCCAGCGGCATAGGGAGAGAGACCCAGTACTTC. Translating it yields CASGIGRETQYF.